This passage covers 5 T cell receptor beta chains from one sample sequenced in a study of radiotherapy plus CTLA-4 blockade in lung cancer. Produced via immunoSEQ multiplex PCR; TCRdb's table is partial and in-frame only. The sample records about 39,000 clones, roughly 79% being singletons. This specimen consisted of peripheral blood, obtained from a patient treated with radiotherapy plus ipilimumab. These receptors were obtained from a human donor with non-small cell lung cancer that progressed on radiotherapy plus ipilimumab.

This clone was counted once. The rearrangement uses TRBV20-1 and TRBJ2-1; no clear D. The length of the CDR3 is 11 residues. CDR1 and CDR2 (germline): DFQATT, SNEGSKA (reference sequence). The germline V and J ends were trimmed by 8 bases and 3 bases, with 8 bases remaining between them. The CDR3: CSRARYNEQFF. CDR3 DNA: TGCAGTCGCGCCCGCTACAATGAGCAGTTCTTC.

The V gene is TRBV2, the J gene TRBJ2-2; TRBD2 is a possible D gene (6 bases). Germline loops: CDR1 SNHLY, CDR2 FYNNEI. The CDR3 runs to 16 residues. Trimming pared 4 bases from V and 4 bases from J, leaving 16 bases between. CDR3 sequence reads: CASSVLSGAGTGELFF. CDR3 sequence (DNA): TGTGCCAGCAGTGTCCTGTCTGGAGCGGGCACCGGGGAGCTGTTTTTT. The whole variable domain, filled in from reference TRBV2 and TRBJ2-2, reads EPEVTQTPSHQVTQMGQEVILRCVPISNHLYFYWYRQILGQKVEFLVSFYNNEISEKSEIFDDQFSVERPDGSNFTLKIRSTKLEDSAMYFCASSVLSGAGTGELFFGEGSRLTVL.

This chain uses TRBV7-2 with TRBJ2-7; TRBD2 matches at 12 bases. The CDR3 extends over 15 amino acids. V was pared by 5 bases and J by 4 bases, with 6 bases of the junction left unmatched. The germline CDR1 and CDR2 sequences are SGHTA and FQGNSA. DNA of the CDR3: TGTGCCAGCAGCAGGAGTACTAGCGGGGGGTACGAGCAGTACTTC. Translating it yields CASSRSTSGGYEQYF.

V usage is TRBV5-4 and J usage is TRBJ1-6; possible D gene TRBD1, 5 bases. There are 14 residues in the CDR3. Trimming took 0 bases from V and 8 from J, leaving 9 bases between them. Germline-derived CDR1 and CDR2 are SGHNT and YYREEE (reference sequence). The DNA of the CDR3 is TGTGCCAGCAGCTTGGGACAGACCGATTCACCCCTCCACTTT. It specifies CASSLGQTDSPLHF.

V and J are TRBV28 and TRBJ1-2; maybe TRBD1 (5 bases). The CDR3 spans 16 residues. Germline V gene sequence: CDR1 MDHEN, CDR2 SYDVKM. The ends were cut back, 3 bases at V and 3 bases at J, with 17 bases in the middle. The CDR3 is CASSLWAPGEDYGYTF. CDR3 bases: TGTGCCAGCAGTTTGTGGGCACCGGGGGAGGACTATGGCTACACCTTC.